The 19 T cell receptor beta chains below all came from one sample that was sequenced in a study of T cells in Graves' hyperthyroidism and ophthalmopathy. Amplification yielded TCR beta CDR3 regions, with RNA transcripts as the source. During a first-round RT-PCR of the TCR CDR3, the HTBI primer set was used. TCRdb reprocessed the multiplex PCR reads with MiXCR, giving one entry per CDR3 protein. The sample consists of roughly 700,000 distinct CDR3 sequences, roughly 17% of them appearing once. Material for sequencing was blood. These receptors were obtained from a man aged 50 or older with Graves' hyperthyroidism.

The table lists this clonotype with many counts. This chain joins TRBV4-1 and TRBJ2-7; 7 bases align to TRBD2. Germline V gene data show CDR1 as MGHRA and CDR2 as YSYEKL. With V trimmed by 0 bases and J by 1 base, 6 bases remained unmatched. The CDR3 runs 16 residues. The CDR3 DNA follows: TGCGCCAGCAGCCAAGAAGGGCTAGCGGAGTCCTACGAGCAGTACTTC. Protein: CASSQEGLAESYEQYF.

This clonotype was detected ten times or more. V usage is TRBV19 and J usage is TRBJ1-2; D not certain. The CDR3 spans 13 residues. Germline V lookup: CDR1 LNHDA, CDR2 SQIVND (reference sequence). V lost 8 bases, J lost 5 bases, and 15 bases lay in between. Here the CDR3 reads CASGRQNSYGYTF. CDR3 coding DNA: TGTGCCAGTGGACGGCAAAATTCATATGGCTACACCTTC. The full variable domain, its missing parts supplied by reference TRBV19 and TRBJ1-2, is DGGITQSPKYLFRKEGQNVTLSCEQNLNHDAMYWYRQDPGQGLRLIYYSQIVNDFQKGDIAEGYSVSREKKESFPLTVTSAQKNPTAFYLCASGRQNSYGYTFGSGTRLTVV.

The chain uses TRBV7-9 and TRBJ2-7; D call uncertain. The CDR3 sequence is 13 residues long. Germline V gene sequence: CDR1 SEHNR, CDR2 FQNEAQ (reference sequence). Trimming took 5 bases from V and 7 from J, leaving 15 bases between them. The CDR3 loop is CASSPEIVSEQYF. In DNA form, the CDR3 reads TGTGCCAGCAGCCCTGAGATTGTAAGTGAGCAGTACTTC. Full variable domain (rest looked up from reference TRBV7-9 and TRBJ2-7): DTGVSQNPRHKITKRGQNVTFRCDPISEHNRLYWYRQTLGQGPEFLTYFQNEAQLEKSRLLSDRFSAERPKGSFSTLEIQRTEQGDSAMYLCASSPEIVSEQYFGPGTRLTVT.

The sample holds many counts of this clonotype. This chain links TRBV12-3 or TRBV12-4 with TRBJ2-2; TRBD2 aligns across 7 bases. V dropped 10 bases and J dropped 7; count of bases not matched to a gene: 9. The CDR3 covers 13 residues. The CDR3 sequence: CATLVAGSGELFF. The CDR3 bases are TGTGCCACCCTGGTAGCGGGTAGCGGGGAGCTGTTTTTT.

V is TRBV10-1 and J is TRBJ1-1, with D tentatively TRBD1 (6 bases). From germline, CDR1 is WNHNN and CDR2 SYGVQD (reference sequence). V dropped 10 bases and J dropped 1 base, with 13 bases sitting between them. This CDR3 has 13 amino acids. The CDR3 DNA is TGCGCCACCACGGGGGGCTCGAACACTGAAGCTTTCTTT. Protein: CATTGGSNTEAFF.

This clonotype was counted many times. The CDR3 nucleotides are TGTGCCACCAGTGAAGAAATCGACTCGAGGATCCCTTATAATTCACCCCTCCACTTT. This translates into CATSEEIDSRIPYNSPLHF. The J gene is TRBJ1-6, the V gene TRBV24-1; D is uncertain. CDR3 length: 19 residues. Germline V gene data show CDR1 as KGHDR and CDR2 as SFDVKD. The V end was cut by 4 bases, the J end by 4 bases, with 22 bases between.

This clonotype appeared a few times. The DNA for the CDR3 is TGTGCCAGCAGCCCCCTCCCGAAGACCCAGTACTTC. Its translation: CASSPLPKTQYF. V and J are TRBV28 and TRBJ2-5, with D uncertain. With 6 bases removed from V and 6 bases from J, the gap between germline ends came to 11 bases. The germline V gene has CDR1 MDHEN and CDR2 SYDVKM. The CDR3 is 12 amino acids. Full variable domain (remainder filled in from reference TRBV28 and TRBJ2-5): DVKVTQSSRYLVKRTGEKVFLECVQDMDHENMFWYRQDPGLGLRLIYFSYDVKMKEKGDIPEGYSVSREKKERFSLILESASTNQTSMYLCASSPLPKTQYFGPGTRLLVL.

This clonotype was detected ten times or more. This rearrangement joins TRBV20-1 to TRBJ1-5; D is unresolved. V lost 3 bases to trimming and J lost 0 bases, with 12 bases between them. Germline V gives CDR1 DFQATT, CDR2 SNEGSKA (reference sequence). The CDR3 has 15 amino acids. CDR3 residues: CSASFARYSNQPQHF. The CDR3 DNA reads as TGCAGTGCTAGTTTTGCTCGGTATAGCAATCAGCCCCAGCATTTT.

This clonotype showed up many times. CDR3 coding DNA: TGTGCCTGGAGTGGCGGCTCTGGCAGGGTGAATTCACCCCTCCACTTT. This codes for CAWSGGSGRVNSPLHF. The chain carries TRBV30 and TRBJ1-6; possible D gene TRBD1, 5 bases. V shed 1 base and J shed 7 bases, with 17 bases lying between them. This CDR3 is built from 16 residues. Germline CDR1 reads GTSNPN; CDR2 reads SVGIG (reference sequence).

The V gene is TRBV19, the J gene TRBJ1-1; 7 bases agree with TRBD1. The germline V gene encodes CDR1 LNHDA and CDR2 SQIVND (reference sequence). CDR3 size: 15 residues. V shed 2 bases, J shed 4 bases, and the junction held 7 bases outside the gene matches. The CDR3 protein is CASSIIRRGPTEAFF. The CDR3 bases are TGTGCCAGTAGTATAATCAGGAGGGGGCCCACTGAAGCTTTCTTT.

This clonotype was counted only a few times. V is TRBV7-6 and J is TRBJ1-4, with D possibly being TRBD1 (5 bases). There are 16 residues in the CDR3. CDR1 is SGHVS, CDR2 FNYEAQ, per germline. V was clipped by 0 bases and J by 4 bases, with 12 bases between them. This chain's CDR3 is CASSLAGDSYNEKLFF. CDR3 bases: TGTGCCAGCAGCTTAGCAGGAGACAGTTATAATGAAAAACTGTTTTTT.

Many counts were recorded for this clonotype. This rearrangement joins TRBV29-1 to TRBJ2-3, with 7 bases aligning to TRBD2. Germline V CDR1 and CDR2: SQVTM, ANQGSEA. V lost 5 bases, J lost 2 bases, and 4 bases stayed unmatched. CDR3 length: 13 amino acids. For the CDR3, the DNA is TGCAGCGTTCCGGGACTAACCACAGATACGCAGTATTTT. Translating it yields CSVPGLTTDTQYF.

The chain recombines TRBV20-1 with TRBJ2-7; 9 bases line up with TRBD2. The germline V gene has CDR1 DFQATT and CDR2 SNEGSKA (reference sequence). J was trimmed by 1 base and V by 6 bases; bases with no gene match: 10. The CDR3 extends over 15 amino acids. CDR3 loop: CSATAAGGLSYEQYF. CDR3 in DNA: TGCAGTGCCACCGCCGCGGGGGGGTTATCCTACGAGCAGTACTTC.

This clonotype was counted at least ten times. The chain joins TRBV12-3 or TRBV12-4 to TRBJ1-1; possible D gene TRBD1, 5 bases. Trimming pared 3 bases from V and 1 base from J, leaving 9 bases between. This CDR3 contains 14 residues. In DNA, the CDR3 is TGTGCCAGCAGTTTTCCAGGGCGGAACACTGAAGCTTTCTTT. Protein sequence: CASSFPGRNTEAFF.

The gene calls are TRBV4-1 and TRBJ1-6; D may be TRBD1 (5 bases). The germline V gene has CDR1 MGHRA and CDR2 YSYEKL. Trimming took 3 bases from V and 4 from J, leaving 16 bases between them. The CDR3 length is 17 residues. The CDR3 DNA sequence: TGCGCCAGCAGCCAGGGACTTGGTAATGCGTATAATTCACCCCTCCACTTT. Translated: CASSQGLGNAYNSPLHF.

As to this clonotype: This may be a read error: a much more frequent sequence differs by one nucleotide. The chain couples TRBV28 to TRBJ2-2; D gene uncertain. CDR1 is MDHEN and CDR2 is SYDVKM in the germline V gene. This CDR3 spans 14 amino acids. The CDR3 protein is CASSFGVNTRELFF. In DNA form, the CDR3 reads TGTGCCAGCAGTTTTGGAGTTAACACCAGGGAGCTGTTTTTT.

This clonotype was observed many times. The chain uses TRBV12-3 or TRBV12-4 and TRBJ2-5; TRBD2 might be the D (5 bases). Trimming stripped 3 bases from V and 3 bases from J, with 14 bases between. The CDR3 consists of 15 residues. CDR3 in amino acids: CASSFSGVAKETQYF. In DNA form, the CDR3 reads TGTGCCAGCAGTTTTTCCGGGGTTGCTAAAGAGACCCAGTACTTC.

The V and J genes are TRBV6-1 and TRBJ2-3, with D possibly called TRBD1 or TRBD2 (5 bases each). V was trimmed by 6 bases and J by 0 bases, leaving 16 bases between them. The CDR3 covers 16 residues. The V gene's germline CDR1 is MNHNS and CDR2 SASEGT. The CDR3 sequence is CASSRDGSLSTDTQYF. CDR3 sequence (DNA): TGTGCCAGCAGCCGGGACGGTTCTCTCAGCACAGATACGCAGTATTTT.

This clonotype was found many times. The gene calls are TRBV11-2 and TRBJ2-1; possibly TRBD2 for D (5 bases). Trimming pared 5 bases from V and 7 bases from J, leaving 18 bases between. The CDR3 is 15 residues long. The V gene's germline CDR1 is SGHAT and CDR2 FQNNGV. The CDR3, as DNA: TGTGCCAGCAGCCCAGCCCATCTAGCAGGAAATGAGCAGTTCTTC. It specifies CASSPAHLAGNEQFF.